The clone carrying this T cell receptor (beta chain) was counted a few times. The CDR3 is 14 amino acids. V gave up 4 bases and J gave up 1 base, with 10 bases separating them. Germline CDR1 and CDR2: MNHEY and SVGAGI. PCR was performed using 60 Vbeta and 13 Jbeta primers. This table comes from immunoSEQ multiplex PCR, and its TCRdb copy is limited to in-frame clones, with some not included. The repertoire holds 130,000 or so clones, with more than 8% as singletons. The entry originates in a study of cytomegalovirus exposure and HLA in healthy donors. On the study more broadly: In terms of ancestry, the Caucasian-associated cluster contained 75% to 90% of the roughly 400 genotyped donors.

The source of this sequence is a man aged 35-49 years in good health and CMV-seronegative. The specimen was PBMCs. The chain recombines TRBV6-5 with TRBJ2-5; a possible D gene is TRBD1 (6 bases). Here the CDR3 DNA reads TGTGCCAGCAGTTCTCAGGGGACCCAAGAGACCCAGTACTTC. Translation gives CASSSQGTQETQYF.